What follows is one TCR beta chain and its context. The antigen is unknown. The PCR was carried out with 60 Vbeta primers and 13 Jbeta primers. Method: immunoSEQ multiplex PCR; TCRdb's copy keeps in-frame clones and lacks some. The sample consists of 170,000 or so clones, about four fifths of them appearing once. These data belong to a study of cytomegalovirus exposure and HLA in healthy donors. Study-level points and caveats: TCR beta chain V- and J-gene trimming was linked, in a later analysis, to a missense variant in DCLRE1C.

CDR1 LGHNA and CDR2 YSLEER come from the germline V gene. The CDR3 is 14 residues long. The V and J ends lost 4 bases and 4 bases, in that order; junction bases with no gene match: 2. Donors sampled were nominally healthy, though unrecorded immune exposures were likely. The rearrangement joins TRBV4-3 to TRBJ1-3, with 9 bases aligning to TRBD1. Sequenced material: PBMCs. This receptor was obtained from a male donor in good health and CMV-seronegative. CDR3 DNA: TGCGCCAGCAGCCGGACAGGGGACGGAAACACCATATATTTT. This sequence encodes CASSRTGDGNTIYF.